Below, 9 T cell receptor beta chains from the same sample are listed, as sequenced in a study of control samples from healthy donors and cancer patients. Some clones are missing from TCRdb's copy, which holds only in-frame ones; the method was immunoSEQ multiplex PCR. This table has about 83,000 clones, roughly 91% appearing once. Specimen: blood. Every receptor here comes from a man in his fifties or sixties in good health.

The chain employs TRBV10-1 and TRBJ2-7; possible D gene TRBD2, 5 bases. This CDR3 spans 13 amino acids. Germline V gene sequence: CDR1 WNHNN, CDR2 SYGVQD (reference sequence). V was shortened by 2 bases and J by 4 bases, with 9 bases between the two germline ends. CDR3 sequence: CASSEGSLYEQYF. DNA for the CDR3: TGCGCCAGCAGTGAGGGGAGTTTGTACGAGCAGTACTTC.

This sequence joins TRBV27 and TRBJ2-7, with no clear D. Trimming removed 2 bases at V and 3 bases at J, with 8 bases between. CDR3 length: 13 amino acids. Germline values: CDR1 MNHEY, CDR2 SMNVEV (reference sequence). CDR3 loop: CASSLAIFYEQYF. The CDR3 nucleotides are TGTGCCAGCAGTTTAGCTATATTCTACGAGCAGTACTTC.

V is TRBV30 and J is TRBJ1-2, with D tentatively TRBD1 (6 bases). This CDR3 is 13 amino acids long. V was clipped by 0 bases and J by 8 bases, with 13 bases between them. The germline V gene encodes CDR1 GTSNPN and CDR2 SVGIG (reference sequence). Written as DNA, the CDR3 is TGTGCCTGGAGTGTTCAACAGGGTGAAGGCTACACCTTC. Protein sequence: CAWSVQQGEGYTF.

The chain joins TRBV2 to TRBJ1-5; the D is unclear. This CDR3 region has 14 residues. Per the germline V gene, CDR1 is SNHLY and CDR2 is FYNNEI. V gave up 2 bases and J gave up 6 bases, with 11 bases separating them. Here the CDR3 DNA reads TGTGCCAGCAGTGAAAATGGGGTCGTTCAGCCCCAGCATTTT. Protein sequence: CASSENGVVQPQHF.

The V call is TRBV24-1, the J call TRBJ2-1; D call uncertain. V dropped 1 base and J dropped 5 bases, with 2 bases sitting between them. The germline gives CDR1 KGHDR, CDR2 SFDVKD. The CDR3 is 12 residues long. The CDR3 DNA reads as TGTGCCACCAGTGATTTCCACAATGAGCAGTTCTTC. Translating it yields CATSDFHNEQFF.

This clone was observed a single time. This chain connects TRBV12-5 to TRBJ1-2; TRBD1 is a possible D gene (6 bases). The germline V and J ends were trimmed by 6 bases and 2 bases, with 25 bases remaining between them. The CDR3 runs 18 residues. Looked up from germline, CDR1 is LGHNT and CDR2 is FRNRAP. The CDR3 region is CASGAPDRPAESNYGYTF. Written as DNA, the CDR3 is TGTGCTAGTGGCGCTCCTGACAGGCCGGCTGAGTCCAACTATGGCTACACCTTC.

The CDR3: CASSSTTAGELFF. The CDR3 DNA reads TGTGCCAGCAGTTCCACGACTGCCGGGGAGCTGTTTTTT. The chain is built from TRBV11-3 and TRBJ2-2; no clear D. The CDR3 loop spans 13 amino acids. The V gene's germline CDR1 is SGHNT and CDR2 YENEEA. V dropped 6 bases and J dropped 6 bases, with 11 bases sitting between them.

The table lists this clone with a count of one. The CDR3, as DNA: TGTGCCAGCAGTGAAATGGGACAGGGCGTTGACTACACCTTC. Protein sequence: CASSEMGQGVDYTF. V is TRBV2 and J is TRBJ1-2; TRBD1 matches 9 bases. In germline, CDR1 is SNHLY, CDR2 FYNNEI. V gave up 2 bases and J gave up 10 bases; unmatched junction bases: 8. This CDR3 comprises 14 residues.

V gene TRBV6-2 or TRBV6-3 combines with J gene TRBJ1-1, with a possible D match to TRBD1 (5 bases). Trimming took off 4 bases at V and 5 bases at J, with 17 bases between the two ends. In germline, CDR1 is MNHEY, CDR2 SVGEGT. The CDR3 is 15 amino acids. The CDR3: CASSLDGAPGTEAFF. CDR3 DNA sequence: TGTGCCAGCAGTTTGGACGGGGCTCCCGGGACTGAAGCTTTCTTT.